This entry lists 26 T cell receptor beta chains sequenced from one sample in a study of blood T cell repertoires in COVID-19. Method: immunoSEQ multiplex PCR; TCRdb's copy keeps in-frame clones and lacks some. This sample yields 85,000 to 120,000 clones, of which 70% to 75% are seen a single time; 0.75% to 1% belongs to the top ten. The sequenced sample consisted of peripheral blood. Every receptor here comes from a human donor with acute or convalescent COVID-19. The donor label of this sample is uncertain.

The V call is TRBV12-5, the J call TRBJ1-1; 7 bases are shared with TRBD1. Germline V gene lookup returns CDR1 LGHNT and CDR2 FRNRAP. The CDR3 consists of 15 residues. The trim removed 5 bases at V and 0 bases at J, leaving 6 bases unmatched. The CDR3 here is CASGPTTGLNTEAFF. DNA of the CDR3: TGTGCTAGTGGTCCAACGACAGGGCTGAACACTGAAGCTTTCTTT.

The chain is built from TRBV19 and TRBJ2-6; the D is unclear. This CDR3 is built from 18 residues. Germline CDR1 and CDR2: LNHDA and SQIVND (reference sequence). V was cut by 1 base and J by 0 bases, with 13 bases left in between. In DNA, the CDR3 is TGTGCCAGTAGTATAGGAAACCGAAGCCCCTCTGGGGCCAACGTCCTGACTTTC. Amino acids: CASSIGNRSPSGANVLTF.

This clone has at least ten counts. The genes are TRBV7-2 and TRBJ2-7, with D uncertain. Germline CDR1 reads SGHTA; CDR2 reads FQGNSA. This CDR3 contains 12 residues. V gave up 5 bases and J gave up 2 bases, with 7 bases separating them. The CDR3 bases are TGTGCCAGCAGCCGCAGTACCTACGAGCAGTACTTC. It translates to CASSRSTYEQYF.

CDR3 residues: CASSLDRGAATNEKLFF. The CDR3 DNA follows: TGTGCCAGCAGCTTGGATCGGGGGGCGGCAACTAATGAAAAACTGTTTTTT. The genes are TRBV5-6 and TRBJ1-4, with D possibly TRBD1 on 6 matching bases. The CDR3 is made up of 17 amino acids. Per germline, CDR1 SGHDT and CDR2 YYEEEE. V lost 0 bases, J lost 0 bases, and 12 bases lay in between.

This clone was picked up a small number of times. The chain's CDR3 is CATSDTGDNEQFF. CDR3 in DNA: TGTGCCACCAGTGATACAGGGGACAATGAGCAGTTCTTC. The chain uses TRBV24-1 and TRBJ2-1, with 7 bases lining up with TRBD1. V was clipped by 3 bases and J by 5 bases; unmatched bases: 0. The CDR3 runs 13 residues. CDR1 and CDR2 (germline): KGHDR, SFDVKD.

The rearrangement uses TRBV9 and TRBJ2-1; 9 bases line up with TRBD2. CDR1 and CDR2 (germline): SGDLS, YYNGEE. The J segment lost 0 bases and the V segment lost 4 bases, leaving 8 bases of the junction unmatched. The CDR3 extends over 17 amino acids. As DNA, the CDR3 is TGTGCCAGCAGCCCGAGACTAGCGGAGAGCTCCTACAATGAGCAGTTCTTC. Its translation: CASSPRLAESSYNEQFF. Complete variable domain (other parts from reference TRBV9 and TRBJ2-1): DSGVTQTPKHLITATGQRVTLRCSPRSGDLSVYWYQQSLDQGLQFLIQYYNGEERAKGNILERFSAQQFPDLHSELNLSSLELGDSALYFCASSPRLAESSYNEQFFGPGTRLTVL.

This clone was seen many times. The rearrangement uses TRBV12-3 or TRBV12-4 and TRBJ1-5, with D unresolved. Trimming stripped 7 bases from V and 6 bases from J, with 13 bases between. The CDR3 sequence is 13 residues long. The CDR3 protein is CASTQSASQPQHF. In DNA, the CDR3 is TGTGCCAGCACCCAATCCGCCAGTCAGCCCCAGCATTTT.

The gene calls are TRBV20-1 and TRBJ2-4; 9 nucleotides align to TRBD1. Looked up from germline, CDR1 is DFQATT and CDR2 is SNEGSKA (reference sequence). The trim removed 3 bases at V and 9 bases at J, leaving 6 bases unmatched. The CDR3 is 13 amino acids. The CDR3 is CSASPDRGSIQYF. CDR3 coding DNA: TGCAGTGCTAGTCCGGACAGGGGAAGCATTCAGTACTTC.

The CDR3 sequence: CASSQGGAIPYNEQFF. CDR3 nucleotides: TGCGCCAGCAGCCAAGGTGGAGCGATCCCCTACAATGAGCAGTTCTTC. The rearrangement links TRBV4-1 to TRBJ2-1; D uncertain. Trimming pared 1 base from V and 2 bases from J, leaving 12 bases between. The CDR3 length is 16 residues. Germline loops: CDR1 MGHRA, CDR2 YSYEKL.

The chain uses TRBV7-2 and TRBJ2-6; D is ambiguous. V was trimmed by 5 bases and J by 0 bases, leaving 14 bases between them. The germline V gene has CDR1 SGHTA and CDR2 FQGNSA. This CDR3 is 17 amino acids long. As DNA, the CDR3 is TGTGCCAGCAGCCCCCGCGGCAGCCTCTCTGGGGCCAACGTCCTGACTTTC. This codes for CASSPRGSLSGANVLTF. Full variable domain (missing parts from reference TRBV7-2 and TRBJ2-6): GAGVSQSPSNKVTEKGKDVELRCDPISGHTALYWYRQSLGQGLEFLIYFQGNSAPDKSGLPSDRFSAERTGGSVSTLTIQRTQQEDSAVYLCASSPRGSLSGANVLTFGAGSRLTVL.

J is TRBJ1-2 and V is TRBV7-9; D might be TRBD1 (6 bases). The CDR3 runs to 13 residues. The V gene lost 5 bases and the J gene lost 7 bases, with 14 bases spanning the gap. Germline-derived CDR1 and CDR2 are SEHNR and FQNEAQ (reference sequence). CDR3 sequence (DNA): TGTGCCAGCAGCATAGATACAGGGACTGGCTACACCTTC. As protein: CASSIDTGTGYTF.

The chain carries TRBV7-8 and TRBJ1-2; a weak D match, TRBD1 (6 bases). Germline V gene lookup returns CDR1 SGHVS and CDR2 FQNEAQ. V was shortened by 3 bases and J by 4 bases, with 18 bases between the two germline ends. This CDR3 region has 16 residues. The CDR3 protein is CASSLGRRGLIYGYTF. The CDR3, as DNA: TGTGCCAGCAGCTTGGGCCGCAGGGGCCTAATCTATGGCTACACCTTC.

This clone was seen at least ten times. The J gene is TRBJ2-7, the V gene TRBV19; 7 bases match TRBD1. The J segment lost 0 bases and the V segment lost 5 bases, leaving 4 bases of the junction unmatched. CDR1 is LNHDA and CDR2 is SQIVND in the germline V gene (reference sequence). The CDR3 extends over 14 amino acids. As DNA, the CDR3 is TGTGCCAGTAGTCCGACAGGGATCTCCTACGAGCAGTACTTC. Its translation is CASSPTGISYEQYF.

This clone turned up a few times. This chain uses TRBV5-1 with TRBJ1-2; D is possibly TRBD1 (5 bases). This CDR3 contains 17 residues. Germline V gives CDR1 SGHRS, CDR2 YFSETQ. Trimming stripped 0 bases from V and 1 base from J, with 16 bases between. In nucleotides, the CDR3 is TGCGCCAGCAGCTTGGGTGCAGGGTCGTGGTTTAACTATGGCTACACCTTC. It translates to CASSLGAGSWFNYGYTF.

The chain is built from TRBV2 and TRBJ2-7; TRBD1 aligns across 9 bases. V shed 11 bases, J shed 2 bases, and the junction held 4 bases outside the gene matches. The CDR3 length is 12 residues. Germline CDR1 SNHLY, CDR2 FYNNEI. CDR3 bases: TGTGCCGGTGGGACAGGGACCTACGAGCAGTACGTC. It specifies CAGGTGTYEQYV.

The gene calls are TRBV18 and TRBJ1-6; TRBD1 matches at 12 bases. Germline-derived CDR1 and CDR2 are KGHSH and LQKENI. V shed 4 bases and J 5 bases; nucleotides not matched to a gene: 6. The CDR3 is made up of 17 amino acids. CDR3 nucleotide sequence: TGTGCCAGCTCACTACCGGGACAGGGGGCCGATAATTCACCCCTCCACTTT. Protein product: CASSLPGQGADNSPLHF.

This clone was observed a few times. The chain uses TRBV2 and TRBJ2-1, with a tentative D call TRBD1 (6 bases). V shed 4 bases and J shed 4 bases, with 8 bases lying between them. The CDR3 loop spans 13 amino acids. Germline CDR1 SNHLY, CDR2 FYNNEI. Here the CDR3 DNA reads TGTGCCAGCAGTGGGGGGCCTTACAATGAGCAGTTCTTC. Its translation: CASSGGPYNEQFF.

The gene calls are TRBV2 and TRBJ2-2, with 15 bases identical to TRBD2. The length of the CDR3 is 17 residues. Germline CDR1 reads SNHLY; CDR2 reads FYNNEI. V was pared by 10 bases and J by 4 bases, with 10 bases of the junction left unmatched. The CDR3 protein is CATRGLAGGIGTGELFF. CDR3 DNA: TGTGCCACCCGGGGACTAGCGGGGGGTATCGGCACCGGGGAGCTGTTTTTT.

This sequence joins TRBV5-1 and TRBJ2-3; TRBD1 matches at 7 bases. The CDR3 spans 14 residues. V was pared by 6 bases and J by 5 bases, with 9 bases of the junction left unmatched. Looked up from germline, CDR1 is SGHRS and CDR2 is YFSETQ. The CDR3 loop is CASTEGAAQDTQYF. The CDR3, as DNA: TGCGCCAGCACTGAGGGGGCTGCTCAAGATACGCAGTATTTT.

V gene TRBV6-1 combines with J gene TRBJ1-4, with 8 bases that match TRBD1. The length of the CDR3 is 14 residues. The germline V gene has CDR1 MNHNS and CDR2 SASEGT. Trimming took 1 base from V and 6 from J; bases not matched to a gene: 1. This CDR3 is CASSEDRGDEKLFF. CDR3 coding DNA: TGTGCCAGCAGTGAAGACAGGGGGGATGAAAAACTGTTTTTT.

This chain links TRBV18 with TRBJ2-3; perhaps TRBD2 as D (6 bases). The germline gives CDR1 KGHSH, CDR2 LQKENI. The V gene lost 1 base and the J gene lost 1 base, with 9 bases spanning the gap. The CDR3 consists of 15 residues. The CDR3 DNA reads TGTGCCAGCTCACCACTGGGCGGGGGCACAGATACGCAGTATTTT. Translation gives CASSPLGGGTDTQYF.

This clone has only a few counts. The chain has TRBV7-8 and TRBJ2-5, with 7 bases identical to TRBD1. The germline CDR1 and CDR2 sequences are SGHVS and FQNEAQ. The CDR3 sequence is 14 residues long. V lost 3 bases and J lost 3; bases outside the gene matches: 4. The CDR3, as DNA: TGTGCCAGCAGCTTCGGGACAGCTGAAGAGACCCAGTACTTC. As protein: CASSFGTAEETQYF.

The J gene is TRBJ1-3, the V gene TRBV5-5; the D is unclear. The CDR3 is 16 amino acids. The V gene's germline CDR1 is SGHKS and CDR2 YYEKEE (reference sequence). Trimming took 4 bases from V and 3 from J, leaving 17 bases between them. The CDR3 DNA reads as TGTGCCAGCAGCCCTGGGAGGCCCTGGGGTGGAAACACCATATATTTT. Encoded protein: CASSPGRPWGGNTIYF.

On this clone: Additional DNA sequences in this sample encode the identical CDR3. The rearrangement joins TRBV11-2 to TRBJ2-3; no definite D call. Trimming removed 1 base from V and 0 bases from J, with 5 bases in between. Germline lookup yields CDR1 SGHAT and CDR2 FQNNGV. CDR3 length: 14 residues. CDR3 in DNA: TGTGCCAGCAGCTTAGGAGGCAGCACAGATACGCAGTATTTT. Translation gives CASSLGGSTDTQYF.

The gene calls are TRBV11-3 and TRBJ1-3; unclear D gene. Germline CDR1 reads SGHNT; CDR2 reads YENEEA. The length of the CDR3 is 19 residues. Deletions cut 2 bases from V and 0 bases from J, with 20 bases between. The CDR3 region is CASSLKSRKNDLSGNTIYF. DNA for the CDR3: TGTGCCAGCAGCTTAAAGTCTAGGAAAAATGACCTCTCTGGAAACACCATATATTTT.

This chain connects TRBV6-1 to TRBJ1-6; 7 bases are a match to TRBD1. The ends lost 4 bases at V and 10 bases at J; junction bases unmatched: 16. CDR1 is MNHNS, CDR2 SASEGT, per germline. This CDR3 spans 17 amino acids. CDR3 nucleotides: TGTGCCAGCAGTGCGACAGGGTGGGTCGCTTCGAAATCACCCCTCCACTTT. Protein sequence: CASSATGWVASKSPLHF.